This passage covers 4 T cell receptor beta chains from one sample sequenced in a study of T cells in narcolepsy. TCRdb's table, derived via immunoSEQ multiplex PCR, lists solely in-frame clones and lacks some. Of 1,500 or so clones detected, roughly 40% appear once; the ten largest clones hold around a fifth. Their specific antigens are unknown. The sample taken for sequencing was cultured CD8+ T cells from cerebrospinal fluid. The receptor set was obtained from a human donor with narcolepsy.

V and J are TRBV7-2 and TRBJ1-6; a possible D gene is TRBD1 (6 bases). This CDR3 spans 17 amino acids. V dropped 5 bases and J dropped 7 bases, with 21 bases sitting between them. Germline V lookup: CDR1 SGHTA, CDR2 FQGNSA. The CDR3 DNA is TGTGCCAGCAGCCTTCAAGGGACAAACGCGGTAAATTCACCCCTCCACTTT. Translating gives CASSLQGTNAVNSPLHF.

Concerning this clone itself: Its ends do not fully match the called genes, so a read error is possible. This same CDR3 is encoded by further DNA sequences in the sample. The V and J genes are TRBV2 and TRBJ2-1; the D gene is possibly TRBD1 (5 bases). Per the germline V gene, CDR1 is SNHLY and CDR2 is FYNNEI. The CDR3 has 16 amino acids. In nucleotides, the CDR3 is TGCGCCAGCAGTGAAGGGGTGGATTACTCCTACAATGAGCAGTTCTTC. Its protein product is CASSEGVDYSYNEQFF.

This chain joins TRBV9 and TRBJ2-2, with 10 bases matching TRBD2. The CDR3 covers 17 residues. After removal of 2 bases from V and 7 bases from J, the junction contained 11 bases not matched to a gene. Germline V lookup: CDR1 SGDLS, CDR2 YYNGEE. The CDR3 DNA reads as TGTGCCAGCAGCGTCGCGTCAGCGGGGGGGATTGGCGGGGAGCTGTTTTTT. This codes for CASSVASAGGIGGELFF.

The chain couples TRBV9 to TRBJ2-3, with 7 bases matching TRBD2. Trimming took 0 bases from V and 5 from J; bases not matched to a gene: 12. This CDR3 is built from 17 residues. Germline CDR1 is SGDLS and CDR2 is YYNGEE. The CDR3 region has the DNA TGTGCCAGCAGCGTAGGGAACGGGGGGACTGCCTTAGATACGCAGTATTTT. Amino acid sequence: CASSVGNGGTALDTQYF.